What follows is one TCR beta chain and its context. Its antigen is unknown. No much larger clonotype is one base removed from it; base qualities were not supplied. This entry comes from a study of T-cell memory formation after mild COVID-19 (dated by TCRdb to the early 2020s). Some background on the complete study: TCR sequence clusters from the two donors were found to be largely donor specific. Longitudinal TCRalpha and TCRbeta repertoire sequencing tracked T-cell clones expanding and contracting after mild COVID-19 in a couple of donors. The cohort was made up of two young adult volunteers, one female and one male, who were previously healthy.

PBMCs were isolated by Ficoll-Paque density gradient centrifugation. The run used an Illumina NovaSeq 6000. TCRalpha and TCRbeta cDNA libraries were built by 5'RACE with constant-segment primers, adding sample barcodes and unique molecular identifiers. Trizol reagent was used to extract RNA from every sample. Amplification of the libraries took two PCR steps, and the second step added a second sample barcode plus Illumina TruSeq adapters. The libraries were sequenced on an Illumina NovaSeq using 2 x 150 bp paired-end reads. The paper's processing steps were these. The reads were demultiplexed and collapsed into UMI-guided consensus sequences using migec v1.2.7. Using mixcr v2.1.11, the UMI consensuses were aligned to TRA and TRB V and J templates and assembled into clonotypes. Clonotypes were classified as expanded or contracted when called significant by both edgeR and NoisET, with noise models trained on biological replicates. edgeR calls used a false discovery rate-adjusted p below 0.01 and a log2 fold-change threshold of 1. As an exploratory analysis of dynamics, PCA with hierarchical clustering was applied to max-normalized trajectories of the 1000 most abundant clonotypes. Each responding clone was given a CD4 or CD8 phenotype based on the CD4+ and CD8+ repertoires, which had been sequenced separately. The public sequencing data were trimmed at Q25 with fastp and processed into clonotypes with MiXCR by TCRdb, which kept only in-frame beta chains. Each entry merges the rows of one CDR3 protein and shows their most common DNA and genes. What appears here as the V and J calls and clone size reflects TCRdb's work, not the paper's. Here the sample has 500,000 to 550,000 distinct CDR3 sequences; roughly 20% occur a single time. Roughly an eighth of the sample belongs to the ten largest clones.

The CDR3 numbers 17 residues from cysteine through phenylalanine. Only the CDR3 region is kept as DNA, spanning 51 bases read in frame from base 1. In the germline V gene, CDR1 corresponds to SGHRS and CDR2 to YFSETQ. V and J are truncated by 0 bases and 2 bases respectively, leaving an intervening sequence of 15 bases. Results and caveats for the whole study, not just this receptor: The detection of some responding clones in pre-infection memory suggests that pre-existing cross-reactive memory T cells joined the SARS-CoV-2 response. Whether the second-wave clones peaking on day 37 were SARS-CoV-2 specific was not confirmed. From day 15 to 85, contracting clones showed balanced CD4/CD8 phenotypes, whereas a second wave of clones that expanded from day 15 to 37 leaned towards CD4+. The study included only a couple of mild cases, and larger cohorts that include severe cases with pre-infection samples were judged to be necessary. Contracting CD4+ clones were located mainly in the CM and EM memory subsets, whereas CD8+ clones were found to be enriched in EMRA.

The source of this sequence is an adult woman who had mild COVID-19 (a few samples of this study predate the infection). The sample titles of this study are shuffled in the database, so cell type and time point are left out; the donor was told from shared clones. The receptor chain draws on TRBV5-1 and TRBJ2-1, with the D gene not confidently named. Material for sequencing was PBMCs or a T cell subset sorted from them (not recorded which). The nucleotide sequence reads as follows: TGCGCCAGCAGCTTGGGCCCCTCAGTCAGGCCCTACAATGAGCAGTTCTTC. Its translation is CASSLGPSVRPYNEQFF.